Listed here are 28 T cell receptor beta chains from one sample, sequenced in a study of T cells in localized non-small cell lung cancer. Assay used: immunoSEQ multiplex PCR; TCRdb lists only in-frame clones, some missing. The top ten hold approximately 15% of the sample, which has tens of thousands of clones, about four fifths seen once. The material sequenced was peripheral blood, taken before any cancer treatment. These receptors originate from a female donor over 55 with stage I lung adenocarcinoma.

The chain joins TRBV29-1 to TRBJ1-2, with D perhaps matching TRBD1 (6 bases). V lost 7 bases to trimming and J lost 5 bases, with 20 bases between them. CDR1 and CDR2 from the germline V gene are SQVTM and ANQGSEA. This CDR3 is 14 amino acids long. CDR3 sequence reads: CSATRDTGLYGYTF. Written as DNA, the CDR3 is TGCAGCGCGACTAGGGACACGGGGCTATATGGCTACACCTTC. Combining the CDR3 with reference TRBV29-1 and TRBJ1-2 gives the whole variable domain SAVISQKPSRDICQRGTSLTIQCQVDSQVTMMFWYRQQPGQSLTLIATANQGSEATYESGFVIDKFPISRPNLTFSTLTVSNMSPEDSSIYLCSATRDTGLYGYTFGSGTRLTVV.

For the CDR3, the DNA is TGTGCCAGCAGATTGGCCGTGTATGGCTACACCTTC. The encoded protein is CASRLAVYGYTF. The genes are TRBV2 and TRBJ1-2; no reliable D call. The ends were cut back, 6 bases at V and 5 bases at J, with 10 bases in the middle. CDR3 size: 12 residues. Germline V gene lookup returns CDR1 SNHLY and CDR2 FYNNEI.

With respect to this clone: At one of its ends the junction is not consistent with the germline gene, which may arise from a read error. This CDR3 is CASSLSLSGPYEQYF. The DNA for the CDR3 is TGTGCCAGCAGTTTGTCCCTCTCGGGTCCCTATGAGCAGTACTTC. V is TRBV5-5 and J is TRBJ2-7; D is undetermined. From germline, CDR1 is SGHKS and CDR2 YYEKEE (reference sequence). The CDR3 loop spans 15 amino acids.

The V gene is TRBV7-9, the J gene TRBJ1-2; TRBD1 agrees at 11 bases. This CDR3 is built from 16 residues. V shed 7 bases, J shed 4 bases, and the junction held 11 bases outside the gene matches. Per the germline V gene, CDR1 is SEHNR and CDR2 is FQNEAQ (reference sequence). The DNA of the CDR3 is TGTGCCAGCACGATGGACAGGGGGCATTTTGTCTATGGCTACACCTTC. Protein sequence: CASTMDRGHFVYGYTF. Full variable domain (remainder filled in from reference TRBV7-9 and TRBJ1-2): DTGVSQNPRHKITKRGQNVTFRCDPISEHNRLYWYRQTLGQGPEFLTYFQNEAQLEKSRLLSDRFSAERPKGSFSTLEIQRTEQGDSAMYLCASTMDRGHFVYGYTFGSGTRLTVV.

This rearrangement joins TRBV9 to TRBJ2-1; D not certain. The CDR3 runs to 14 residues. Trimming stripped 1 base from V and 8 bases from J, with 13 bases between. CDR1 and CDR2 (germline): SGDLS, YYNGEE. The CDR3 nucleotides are TGTGCCAGCAGCGTACTCCCCTCCGTGTATGAGCAGTTCTTC. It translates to CASSVLPSVYEQFF.

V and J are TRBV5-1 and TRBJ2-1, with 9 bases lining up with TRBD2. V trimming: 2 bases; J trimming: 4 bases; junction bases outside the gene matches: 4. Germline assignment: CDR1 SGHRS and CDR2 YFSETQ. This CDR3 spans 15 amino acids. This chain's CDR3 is CASSLTSGPYNEQFF. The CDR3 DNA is TGCGCCAGCAGCTTAACTAGCGGGCCTTACAATGAGCAGTTCTTC. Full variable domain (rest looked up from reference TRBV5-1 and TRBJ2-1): KAGVTQTPRYLIKTRGQQVTLSCSPISGHRSVSWYQQTPGQGLQFLFEYFSETQRNKGNFPGRFSGRQFSNSRSEMNVSTLELGDSALYLCASSLTSGPYNEQFFGPGTRLTVL.

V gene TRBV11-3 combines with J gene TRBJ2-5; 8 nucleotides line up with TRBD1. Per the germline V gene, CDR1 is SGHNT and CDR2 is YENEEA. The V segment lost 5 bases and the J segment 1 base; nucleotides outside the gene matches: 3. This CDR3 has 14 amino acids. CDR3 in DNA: TGTGCCAGCAGCCCCGACAGGGGCCAAGAGACCCAGTACTTC. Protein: CASSPDRGQETQYF.

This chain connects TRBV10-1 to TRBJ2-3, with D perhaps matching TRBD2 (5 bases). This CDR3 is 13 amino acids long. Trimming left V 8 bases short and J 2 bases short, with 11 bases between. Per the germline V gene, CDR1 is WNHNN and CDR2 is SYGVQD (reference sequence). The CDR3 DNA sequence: TGCGCCAGCGCGAGGGTTGTCACAGATACGCAGTATTTT. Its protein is CASARVVTDTQYF.

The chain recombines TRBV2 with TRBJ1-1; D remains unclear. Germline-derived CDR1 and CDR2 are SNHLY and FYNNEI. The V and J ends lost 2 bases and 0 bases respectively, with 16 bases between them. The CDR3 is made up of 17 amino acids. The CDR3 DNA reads TGTGCCAGCAGTGAAAAAGGGAGAGGTTATATGAACACTGAAGCTTTCTTT. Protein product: CASSEKGRGYMNTEAFF.

The CDR3 region has the DNA TGCGCCAGCAGCCGACGACTAGCGGGAGCGCAAGAGACCCAGTACTTC. Translation gives CASSRRLAGAQETQYF. This sequence joins TRBV4-1 and TRBJ2-5; 12 nucleotides agree with TRBD2. CDR3 length equals 16 residues. With 4 bases clipped from V and 2 bases from J, the junction kept 5 bases outside the gene matches. Germline values: CDR1 MGHRA, CDR2 YSYEKL.

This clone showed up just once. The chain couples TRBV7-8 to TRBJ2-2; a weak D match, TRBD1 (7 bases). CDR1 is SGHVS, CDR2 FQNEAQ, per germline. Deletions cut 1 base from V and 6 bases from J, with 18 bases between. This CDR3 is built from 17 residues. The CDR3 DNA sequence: TGTGCCAGCAGCTTAGGGTTACGGAGGGGGCTAGCCGGGGAGCTGTTTTTT. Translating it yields CASSLGLRRGLAGELFF.

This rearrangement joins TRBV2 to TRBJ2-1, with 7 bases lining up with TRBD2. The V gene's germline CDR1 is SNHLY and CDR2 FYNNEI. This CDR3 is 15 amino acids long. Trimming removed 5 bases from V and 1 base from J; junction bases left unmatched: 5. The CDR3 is CASSQLAPSYNEQFF. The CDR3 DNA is TGTGCCAGCAGTCAACTAGCGCCGTCCTACAATGAGCAGTTCTTC.

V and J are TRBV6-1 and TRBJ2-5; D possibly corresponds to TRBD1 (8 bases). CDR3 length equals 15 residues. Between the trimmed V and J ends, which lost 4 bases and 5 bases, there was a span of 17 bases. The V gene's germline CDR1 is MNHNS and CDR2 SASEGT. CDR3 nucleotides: TGTGCCAGCAGTGTGCAACAGGGGGGGAGGGAGACCCAGTACTTC. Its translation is CASSVQQGGRETQYF.

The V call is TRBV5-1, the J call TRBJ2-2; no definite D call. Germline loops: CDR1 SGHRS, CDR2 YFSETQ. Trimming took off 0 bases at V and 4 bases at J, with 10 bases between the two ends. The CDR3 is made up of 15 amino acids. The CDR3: CASSLELGSTGELFF. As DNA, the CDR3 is TGCGCCAGCAGCTTGGAATTAGGCAGCACCGGGGAGCTGTTTTTT.

The CDR3 region is CSVVGQGNTGELFF. CDR3 nucleotide sequence: TGCAGCGTTGTGGGACAGGGTAACACCGGGGAGCTGTTTTTT. The gene calls are TRBV29-1 and TRBJ2-2, with 9 bases aligning to TRBD1. CDR1 is SQVTM, CDR2 ANQGSEA, per germline. The ends lost 4 bases at V and 2 bases at J; junction bases unmatched: 2. The CDR3 is 14 amino acids.

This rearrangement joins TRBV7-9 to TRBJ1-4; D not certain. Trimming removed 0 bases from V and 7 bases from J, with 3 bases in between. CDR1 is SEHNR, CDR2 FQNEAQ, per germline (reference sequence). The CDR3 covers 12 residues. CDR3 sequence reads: CASSLASEKLFF. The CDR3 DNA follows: TGTGCCAGCAGCTTAGCTTCTGAAAAACTGTTTTTT.

The CDR3 reads CASGLVRLGGSGANVLTF. The CDR3 coding sequence is TGTGCTAGTGGTTTGGTACGACTCGGAGGGTCTGGGGCCAACGTCCTGACTTTC. The chain couples TRBV12-5 to TRBJ2-6; the D gene is possibly TRBD2 (6 bases). V was pared by 0 bases and J by 1 base, with 13 bases between. CDR3 length: 18 amino acids. Germline assignment: CDR1 LGHNT and CDR2 FRNRAP.

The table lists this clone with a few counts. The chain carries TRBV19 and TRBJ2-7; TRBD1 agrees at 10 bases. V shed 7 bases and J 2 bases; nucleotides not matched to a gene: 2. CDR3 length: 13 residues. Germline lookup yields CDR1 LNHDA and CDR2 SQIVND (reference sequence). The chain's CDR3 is CASKGTGAYEQYF. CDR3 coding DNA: TGTGCCAGTAAGGGGACAGGGGCCTACGAGCAGTACTTC.

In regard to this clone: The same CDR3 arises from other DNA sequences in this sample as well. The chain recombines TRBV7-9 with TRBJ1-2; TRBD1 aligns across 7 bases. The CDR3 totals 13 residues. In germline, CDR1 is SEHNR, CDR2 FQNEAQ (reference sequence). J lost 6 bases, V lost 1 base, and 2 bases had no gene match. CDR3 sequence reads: CASSLGQGDGYTF. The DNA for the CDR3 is TGTGCCAGCAGCTTAGGACAGGGAGATGGCTACACCTTC.

CDR3 sequence (DNA): TGTGCCAGCAGTTACTCTGTGTTCCAAGAGACCCAGTACTTC. Translated: CASSYSVFQETQYF. The chain employs TRBV6-6 and TRBJ2-5; D unresolved. V dropped 0 bases and J dropped 1 base, with 6 bases sitting between them. Per germline, CDR1 MNHNY and CDR2 SVGAGI (reference sequence). The CDR3 extends over 14 amino acids.

CDR3 protein: CASMDSGLGELLHEAFF. CDR3 nucleotides: TGTGCCAGTATGGATTCGGGCTTGGGGGAGCTTCTTCATGAAGCTTTCTTT. This chain connects TRBV19 to TRBJ1-1, with D maybe TRBD1 (5 bases). Trimming stripped 7 bases from V and 7 bases from J, with 28 bases between. The CDR3 contains 17 residues. Germline CDR1 is LNHDA and CDR2 is SQIVND (reference sequence).

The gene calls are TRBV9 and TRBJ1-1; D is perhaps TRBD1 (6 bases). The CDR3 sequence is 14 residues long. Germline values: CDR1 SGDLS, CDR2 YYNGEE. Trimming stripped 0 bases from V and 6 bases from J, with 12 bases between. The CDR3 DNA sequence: TGTGCCAGCAGCGTAGAGATGGGGGGGCCTGAAGCTTTCTTT. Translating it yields CASSVEMGGPEAFF.

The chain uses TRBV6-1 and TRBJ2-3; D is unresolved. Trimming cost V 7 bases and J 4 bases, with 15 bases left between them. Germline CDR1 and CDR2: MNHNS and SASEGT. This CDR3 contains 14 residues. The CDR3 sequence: CASTSGRLSDTQYF. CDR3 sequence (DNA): TGTGCCAGCACCTCGGGCCGTCTTTCAGATACGCAGTATTTT.

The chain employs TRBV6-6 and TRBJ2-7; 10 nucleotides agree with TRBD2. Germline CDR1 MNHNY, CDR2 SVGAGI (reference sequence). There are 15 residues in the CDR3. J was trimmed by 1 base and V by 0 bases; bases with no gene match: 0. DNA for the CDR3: TGTGCCAGCAGTTACTCGGGACTAGCGTCCTACGAGCAGTACTTC. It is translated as CASSYSGLASYEQYF.

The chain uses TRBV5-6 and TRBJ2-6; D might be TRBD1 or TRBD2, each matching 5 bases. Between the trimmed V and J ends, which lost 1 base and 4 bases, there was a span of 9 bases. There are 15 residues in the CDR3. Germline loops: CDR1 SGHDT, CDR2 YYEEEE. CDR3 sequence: CASSLRGAGANVLTF. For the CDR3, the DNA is TGTGCCAGCAGCTTGAGAGGGGCCGGGGCCAACGTCCTGACTTTC.

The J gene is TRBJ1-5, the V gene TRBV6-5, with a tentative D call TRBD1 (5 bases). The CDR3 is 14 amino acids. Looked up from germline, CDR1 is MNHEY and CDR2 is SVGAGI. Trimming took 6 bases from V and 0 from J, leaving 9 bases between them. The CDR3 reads CASSRDGSNQPQHF. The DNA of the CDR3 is TGTGCCAGCAGCCGGGACGGTAGCAATCAGCCCCAGCATTTT.

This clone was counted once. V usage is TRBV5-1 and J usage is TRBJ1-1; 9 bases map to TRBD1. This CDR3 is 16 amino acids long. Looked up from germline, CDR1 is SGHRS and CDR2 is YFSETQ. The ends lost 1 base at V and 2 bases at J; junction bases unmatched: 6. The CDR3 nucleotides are TGCGCCAGCAGCTTGACCTCGGGACAGGGCAACACTGAAGCTTTCTTT. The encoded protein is CASSLTSGQGNTEAFF.

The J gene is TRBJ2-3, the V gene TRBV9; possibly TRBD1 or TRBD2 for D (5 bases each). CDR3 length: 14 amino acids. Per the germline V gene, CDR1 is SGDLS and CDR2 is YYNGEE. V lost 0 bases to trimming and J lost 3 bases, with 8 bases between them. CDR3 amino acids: CASSVAGTTDTQYF. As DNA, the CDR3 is TGTGCCAGCAGCGTAGCGGGGACGACAGATACGCAGTATTTT. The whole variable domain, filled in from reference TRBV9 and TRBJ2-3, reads DSGVTQTPKHLITATGQRVTLRCSPRSGDLSVYWYQQSLDQGLQFLIQYYNGEERAKGNILERFSAQQFPDLHSELNLSSLELGDSALYFCASSVAGTTDTQYFGPGTRLTVL.